This entry lists 29 T cell receptor beta chains sequenced from one sample in a study of tumor and adjacent non-tumor tissue in lung cancer (dated by TCRdb to the late 2010s). Library preparation used multiplex PCR. The sequencer listed for this sample is Illumina HiSeq 2500. Following protocols modified from ARM-PCR, the researchers constructed TCRbeta libraries through three rounds of nested PCR with primers (Table S4). Using fastp at Q25 and MiXCR, TCRdb reprocessed the public reads and kept productive beta chains. CDR3 protein duplicates are merged, each entry listing the most common genes and DNA. This sample holds about 67,000 distinct CDR3 sequences; around three quarters were observed only once. 40% to 45% of the sample is taken by the ten largest. RNA was isolated from bulk, unsorted tissue, and RNA quality was assessed with a NanoDrop ND-1000 and an Agilent 2100. Normal lung samples were distant non-tumor tissue taken more than 3 cm from the tumor edge.

The sequenced material came from distant non-tumor lung tissue. These receptors all stem from a man aged 55 to 70 with non-small cell lung cancer.

Turning to this clonotype: Given a much more abundant clone one base away, this may be a read error. This chain connects TRBV28 to TRBJ1-1; TRBD1 might be the D (5 bases). Looked up from germline, CDR1 is MDHEN and CDR2 is SYDVKM. This CDR3 is 10 amino acids long. CDR3 in DNA: TGTGCCGCCCAGGACACTGGAGCTTTCTTT. Its protein is CAAQDTGAFF.

This clonotype was observed a single time. The chain couples TRBV6-2 or TRBV6-3 to TRBJ1-5; D unclear. Germline assignment: CDR1 MNHEY and CDR2 SVGEGT. This CDR3 is built from 13 residues. The ends were cut back, 5 bases at V and 14 bases at J, with 19 bases in the middle. CDR3 residues: CASSTGPYHPKHF. CDR3 in DNA: TGTGCCAGCAGTACTGGGCCCTATCACCCCAAGCATTTT.

Notes on this clonotype: A much larger clone differs from this one at a single base, so this may be a read error. The rearrangement joins TRBV20-1 to TRBJ2-7; 7 positions match TRBD1. V lost 6 bases, J lost 3 bases, and 11 bases stayed unmatched. In germline, CDR1 is DFQATT, CDR2 SNEGSKA (reference sequence). The CDR3 spans 14 residues. The CDR3 DNA reads as TGCAGTGCGACACCCGGGACAGTGTTCTACGAGCAGTACTTC. Translation gives CSATPGTVFYEQYF.

Comments on this clonotype: Relative to the germline gene, one junction end is altered; a read error may explain this. The V and J genes are TRBV5-5 and TRBJ1-5; 7 positions agree with TRBD1. Germline V gives CDR1 SGHKS, CDR2 YYEKEE (reference sequence). This CDR3 comprises 16 residues. The CDR3, as DNA: TGTGACAGCAGCTTGGTGGGAGGGGACAGCAATCAGCGCCAGCATTTT. Its protein product is CDSSLVGGDSNQRQHF.

In the case of this clonotype: With a much larger clone just one base away, this may be a read error. This chain connects TRBV20-1 to TRBJ2-6; 7 bases line up with TRBD1. The CDR3 covers 16 residues. Germline CDR1 reads DFQATT; CDR2 reads SNEGSKA (reference sequence). The CDR3, as DNA: TGCAGTGCTAGAGGGCTACAGGGGTCTGTGGCCAACGTCCTGACTTTC. It encodes CSARGLQGSVANVLTF.

The sample holds one count of this clonotype. This likely comes from a read error, as the CDR3 has no conserved phenylalanine or tryptophan at its end. V usage is TRBV10-3 and J usage is TRBJ2-6; 16 nucleotides line up with TRBD2. CDR3 length: 20 residues. Per germline, CDR1 ENHRY and CDR2 SYGVKD. The DNA for the CDR3 is TGTGCCATCAGTGAACATGGGACTAGCGGGGGGGACTCTGGGGCCAATGTCCTGACTCTC. This translates into CAISEHGTSGGDSGANVLTL.

The CDR3, as DNA: TGTGTTAGCAATCCTAGCGGTGCCTACAATGAGCAGTTCTTC. This encodes CVSNPSGAYNEQFF. The V and J genes are TRBV28 and TRBJ2-1; TRBD2 agrees at 7 bases. CDR3 length equals 14 residues. Germline CDR1 MDHEN, CDR2 SYDVKM.

This clonotype was found once. The CDR3 does not end in the conserved phenylalanine or tryptophan, so this is likely a read error. The DNA is omitted, as the CDR3 cannot be located on it reliably, and the CDR3 follows TCRdb's listing. The genes are TRBV29-1 and TRBJ2-6; TRBD2, as called in the table, went unchecked against the DNA. The CDR3 sequence runs 15 residues, both termini included. Per the germline V gene, CDR1 is SQVTM and CDR2 is ANQGSEA. The CDR3 loop is CSVRVSSSGTNVLNY.

Note on this clonotype: Lacking the conserved final phenylalanine or tryptophan, this CDR3 likely reflects a read error. Because the CDR3's place on the DNA is in doubt, the DNA is left out and the CDR3 is given as listed by TCRdb. This chain connects TRBV11-1 to TRBJ2-5. Germline CDR1 SGHAT, CDR2 FQDESV (reference sequence). The CDR3 spans 14 residues, counting both ends. The CDR3 here is CARSKDTYQETQYL.

Regarding this clonotype: The junction shows a germline mismatch at one end, possibly a read error. The chain links TRBV14 to TRBJ2-1; D is unclear. Germline V gene sequence: CDR1 SGHDN, CDR2 FVKESK. This CDR3 region has 15 residues. CDR3 sequence reads: CASNQFKASLNEQFF. For the CDR3, the DNA is TGTGCCAGCAACCAATTCAAAGCTTCTCTCAATGAACAGTTCTTC.

Remarks on this clonotype: Possible read error: a much larger clone is one base away. It is likely a read error, because the conserved phenylalanine at the end of the CDR3 is missing. This chain links TRBV12-3 or TRBV12-4 with TRBJ1-1, with a possible D match to TRBD1 (5 bases). The CDR3 length is 14 residues. Trimming shortened V by 6 bases and J by 1 base, and 12 bases separated the two germline ends. In DNA, the CDR3 is TGTGCCAGCAGCCTAGTCGGGACGAACACTGAAGCTTTCATT. Its protein is CASSLVGTNTEAFI.

Concerning this clonotype itself: A much larger clone lies a single base off, so this may be a read error. The chain employs TRBV19 and TRBJ2-4; D is unclear. Trimming stripped 8 bases from V and 7 bases from J, with 12 bases between. The CDR3 loop spans 12 amino acids. Germline values: CDR1 LNHDA, CDR2 SQIVND (reference sequence). The CDR3 sequence is CASLRLGNIQYF. The CDR3 DNA follows: TGTGCCAGTTTGCGATTGGGGAACATTCAGTACTTC.

Worth noting for this clonotype: At one end the junction does not follow the germline gene, possibly because of a read error. V is TRBV11-2 and J is TRBJ2-2; the D is unclear. The CDR3 spans 14 residues. Germline values: CDR1 SGHAT, CDR2 FQNNGV. CDR3 sequence: CASILDINTGELFF. In nucleotides, the CDR3 is TGTGCCAGCATCTTAGATATTAACACCGGGGAGCTGTTTTTT.

Comments on this clonotype: This CDR3 is missing its conserved last phenylalanine or tryptophan, likely due to a read error. The DNA is omitted, as the CDR3 cannot be located on it reliably, and the CDR3 follows TCRdb's listing. The rearrangement links TRBV6-5 to TRBJ1-1; TRBD1 is the table's D call, not checked against the DNA. The CDR3 region is 16 residues in length, termini included. Germline lookup yields CDR1 MNHEY and CDR2 SVGAGI. CDR3 sequence reads: CASSYSRTGVNTEAFL.

Details on this clonotype: The junction departs from germline at one end; a sequencing error may be responsible. This chain uses TRBV27 with TRBJ2-5; TRBD1 or TRBD2 may be the D gene (5 bases each). Germline V CDR1 and CDR2: MNHEY, SMNVEV (reference sequence). The CDR3 is made up of 16 amino acids. The CDR3 nucleotides are TGTGCCAACAGTTTATCCGGCGCAGAGACAGTGGAGGCCCAGTACTTC. Translation: CANSLSGAETVEAQYF.

As regards this clonotype: A read error may account for a junction end that differs from germline. The CDR3 nucleotides are TGTGCCAGTAGCCAAGATTGGCTAGCTCCCACCGGGGAGCTGTTTTTT. It specifies CASSQDWLAPTGELFF. The chain combines TRBV14 with TRBJ2-2; possible D gene TRBD2, 5 bases. The CDR3 is made up of 16 amino acids. Germline V gives CDR1 SGHDN, CDR2 FVKESK. Together with reference TRBV14 and TRBJ2-2, the CDR3 gives the full variable domain: EAGVTQFPSHSVIEKGQTVTLRCDPISGHDNLYWYRRVMGKEIKFLLHFVKESKQDESGMPNNRFLAERTGGTYSTLKVQPAELEDSGVYFCASSQDWLAPTGELFFGEGSRLTVL.

About this clonotype itself: A much larger clone differs from this one at a single base, so this may be a read error. The V call is TRBV19, the J call TRBJ1-1; no clear D gene. Per the germline V gene, CDR1 is LNHDA and CDR2 is SQIVND (reference sequence). This CDR3 is 15 amino acids long. This CDR3 reads CASSVRDNSNTEPFF. CDR3 in DNA: TGTGCCAGTAGTGTCCGCGATAACTCGAACACTGAACCTTTCTTT.

This clonotype was detected only a few times. The junction differs from germline at one of its ends, possibly a read error. The chain links TRBV5-1 to TRBJ2-6; a possible D gene is TRBD1 (6 bases). This CDR3 is built from 16 residues. Germline CDR1 reads SGHRS; CDR2 reads YFSETQ. CDR3 sequence (DNA): TGTGCCAGCAACCAGGGGAGTGTTGGCGGGGCCAACGTCCTGACTTTC. It codes for CASNQGSVGGANVLTF.

This clonotype was seen a handful of times. Since a much larger clone is just one base distant, this may be a read error. The chain recombines TRBV28 with TRBJ1-2, with D possibly being TRBD1 (5 bases). The CDR3 loop spans 13 amino acids. The germline gives CDR1 MDHEN, CDR2 SYDVKM. CDR3 in DNA: TGTGCCAGCAGTTTAGGGGGAAACTATGCCTACACCTTC. This sequence encodes CASSLGGNYAYTF.

Only one count was recorded for this clonotype. The germline gene is not matched at one end of the junction; a read error may be the cause. This chain links TRBV2 with TRBJ1-4, with TRBD1 identical over 8 bases. This CDR3 region has 14 residues. Germline assignment: CDR1 SNHLY and CDR2 FYNNEI. CDR3: CASIPGQVNVKPFF. CDR3 DNA: TGTGCCAGCATTCCGGGACAGGTTAATGTAAAACCGTTTTTT. Supplemented by reference TRBV2 and TRBJ1-4, the full variable domain reads EPEVTQTPSHQVTQMGQEVILRCVPISNHLYFYWYRQILGQKVEFLVSFYNNEISEKSEIFDDQFSVERPDGSNFTLKIRSTKLEDSAMYFCASIPGQVNVKPFFGSGTQLSVL.

As concerns this clonotype: One junction end does not reproduce the germline sequence, and a read error may be involved. The chain links TRBV6-2 or TRBV6-3 to TRBJ2-3, with D unresolved. The germline gives CDR1 MNHEY, CDR2 SVGEGT. The CDR3 totals 15 residues. This CDR3 reads CDSSYTEPMTNTQYF. The CDR3, as DNA: TGTGACAGCAGTTACACGGAACCCATGACAAATACGCAGTATTTT.

In the case of this clonotype: The germline gene is not matched at one end of the junction; a read error may be the cause. This sequence joins TRBV28 and TRBJ2-2; the D gene is possibly TRBD1 (6 bases). Germline lookup yields CDR1 MDHEN and CDR2 SYDVKM. The CDR3 loop spans 16 amino acids. CDR3 nucleotide sequence: TGTGCCAGCAGTTCGCCCAGTGCAGGGGAGACCGGGGAGATGTTTTTC. Translating it yields CASSSPSAGETGEMFF.

About this clonotype itself: This CDR3 fails to terminate in the conserved phenylalanine or tryptophan, so it likely reflects a read error. The gene calls are TRBV6-2 or TRBV6-3 and TRBJ2-2; 8 bases align to TRBD2. The germline gives CDR1 MNHEY, CDR2 SVGEGT. CDR3 length equals 15 residues. The CDR3 protein is CGSSSSGRNSGELFL. CDR3 bases: TGTGGCAGCAGTTCAAGCGGGAGAAACAGCGGGGAGCTGTTTCTT.

With regard to this clonotype: One junction end disagrees with the germline gene, perhaps due to a read error. This chain links TRBV12-3 or TRBV12-4 with TRBJ2-5; D ambiguous. The CDR3 sequence is 15 residues long. As DNA, the CDR3 is TGTGCCAGCAGCCCGCCGCCTAGTGAATCGAAGACCCAGTACTTT. It yields the protein CASSPPPSESKTQYF.

As regards this clonotype: Germline is not matched at one junction end, which may reflect a read error. This sequence joins TRBV4-1 and TRBJ2-1; D not certain. Germline-derived CDR1 and CDR2 are MGHRA and YSYEKL. CDR3 length equals 14 residues. CDR3 region: CTRSQERNYNEQFF. The CDR3, as DNA: TGCACCAGAAGCCAAGAACGCAACTACAATGAGCAATTCTTC.

Comments on this clonotype: The conserved final phenylalanine or tryptophan is absent from the CDR3, which likely points to a read error. The chain couples TRBV7-8 to TRBJ2-4; D gene unclear. With 5 bases removed from V and 3 bases from J, the gap between germline ends came to 14 bases. CDR1 is SGHVS, CDR2 FQNEAQ, per germline. The CDR3 totals 15 residues. The chain's CDR3 is CASSHITEVKNIQYS. The CDR3 bases are TGTGCCAGCAGCCACATTACAGAGGTCAAAAACATTCAGTACTCC.

This clonotype was counted once. A much larger clonotype is one base distant, so this may be a read error. The rearrangement joins TRBV19 to TRBJ2-2, with D perhaps TRBD1 or TRBD2 (5 bases each). The CDR3 runs 14 residues. Germline V gene lookup returns CDR1 LNHDA and CDR2 SQIVND (reference sequence). In DNA form, the CDR3 reads TGTGCCAGTAGTATCTCTCGGATTCCCAGGGAGCTGCTTTTT. Amino acids: CASSISRIPRELLF.

As to this clonotype: Mismatch with germline at one junction end may stem from a read error. The chain combines TRBV6-2 or TRBV6-3 with TRBJ2-3; 12 bases line up with TRBD2. The CDR3 has 15 amino acids. Germline V CDR1 and CDR2: MNHEY, SVGEGT. CDR3 bases: TGTGTCAGCAGTTTAACTAGCGGGAGGACAGATACGCAGTACTTT. Translated: CVSSLTSGRTDTQYF.

This clonotype was observed a single time. The rearrangement links TRBV4-2 to TRBJ2-1, with a weak D call TRBD1 (5 bases). This CDR3 region has 17 residues. Per the germline V gene, CDR1 is LGHNA and CDR2 is YNFKEQ. Between the trimmed V and J ends, which lost 7 bases and 0 bases, there was a span of 19 bases. The CDR3 region has the DNA TGTGCCAGCACCTTAAAGGGGCTGTCGAACTCCTACAATGAGCAGTTCTTC. Its translation is CASTLKGLSNSYNEQFF.